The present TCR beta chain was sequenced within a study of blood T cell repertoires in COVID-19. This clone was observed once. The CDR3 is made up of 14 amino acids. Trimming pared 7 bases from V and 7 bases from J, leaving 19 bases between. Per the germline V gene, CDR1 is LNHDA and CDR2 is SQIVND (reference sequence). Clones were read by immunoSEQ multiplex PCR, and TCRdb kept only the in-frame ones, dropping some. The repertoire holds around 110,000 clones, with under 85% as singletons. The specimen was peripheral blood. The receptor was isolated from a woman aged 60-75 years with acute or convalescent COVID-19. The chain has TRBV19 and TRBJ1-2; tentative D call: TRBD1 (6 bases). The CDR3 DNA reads TGTGCCAGTACAATAGGGCAGGGGATGCGTGGCTACACCTTC. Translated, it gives CASTIGQGMRGYTF.